Below are 29 T cell receptor beta chains sequenced from a single sample in a study of control samples from healthy donors and cancer patients. TCRdb keeps only in-frame clones here, not all; method: immunoSEQ multiplex PCR. The sample lists about 160,000 clones, around 96% occurring once. Material: blood. These receptors came from a woman between 25 and 40 years old in good health.

This clone appeared a single time. The V call is TRBV5-6, the J call TRBJ1-5; D is uncertain. V was cut by 2 bases and J by 5 bases, with 11 bases left in between. CDR1 is SGHDT and CDR2 is YYEEEE in the germline V gene. The CDR3 is 14 amino acids. The CDR3 DNA reads TGTGCCAGCAGCTTTTACGGGGATTATCAGCCCCAGCATTTT. Its protein is CASSFYGDYQPQHF.

Remarks on this clone: The same CDR3 also results from other DNA sequences found in this sample. This rearrangement joins TRBV28 to TRBJ1-1; D is uncertain. Trimming removed 2 bases from V and 1 base from J, with 5 bases in between. This CDR3 spans 13 amino acids. Per the germline V gene, CDR1 is MDHEN and CDR2 is SYDVKM. CDR3 in DNA: TGTGCCAGCAGTTTAAGCAGGAACACTGAAGCTTTCTTT. Translating gives CASSLSRNTEAFF.

The chain has TRBV12-3 or TRBV12-4 and TRBJ2-2; D remains unclear. This CDR3 has 13 residues. Trimming removed 3 bases at V and 7 bases at J, with 9 bases between. The chain's CDR3 is CASSFFGRGELFF. The CDR3 DNA sequence: TGTGCCAGCAGTTTTTTTGGCCGCGGGGAGCTGTTTTTT.

The V gene is TRBV18, the J gene TRBJ2-6, with D unclear. CDR1 and CDR2 from the germline V gene are KGHSH and LQKENI. Trimming took off 3 bases at V and 0 bases at J, with 15 bases between the two ends. The CDR3 loop spans 18 amino acids. CDR3 protein: CASSPLRHPNSGANVLTF. The CDR3 bases are TGTGCCAGCTCACCGCTTCGACATCCGAACTCTGGGGCCAACGTCCTGACTTTC.

The V call is TRBV14, the J call TRBJ1-4; D perhaps matches TRBD1 (5 bases). V shed 3 bases and J shed 8 bases, with 10 bases lying between them. CDR1 is SGHDN, CDR2 FVKESK, per germline. This CDR3 is built from 13 residues. CDR3 DNA sequence: TGTGCCAGCAGCCAGAGACAGTTAGAAAAACTGTTTTTT. Its translation: CASSQRQLEKLFF. Variable domain in full (rest from reference TRBV14 and TRBJ1-4): EAGVTQFPSHSVIEKGQTVTLRCDPISGHDNLYWYRRVMGKEIKFLLHFVKESKQDESGMPNNRFLAERTGGTYSTLKVQPAELEDSGVYFCASSQRQLEKLFFGSGTQLSVL.

The chain uses TRBV6-1 and TRBJ1-1; possibly TRBD1 for D (6 bases). Germline V gives CDR1 MNHNS, CDR2 SASEGT. V was clipped by 1 base and J by 7 bases, with 10 bases between them. CDR3 length: 13 residues. In DNA, the CDR3 is TGTGCCAGCAGTGAAGACAGGGAGATTGAAGCTTTCTTT. As protein: CASSEDREIEAFF.

The chain uses TRBV28 and TRBJ2-5, with 8 bases fitting TRBD1. V lost 6 bases, J lost 5 bases, and 8 bases stayed unmatched. Germline V lookup: CDR1 MDHEN, CDR2 SYDVKM. CDR3 length: 14 residues. The CDR3 loop is CASRRQGTGETQYF. In DNA, the CDR3 is TGTGCCAGCAGGCGACAGGGGACCGGCGAGACCCAGTACTTC.

The rearrangement joins TRBV14 to TRBJ2-3; D uncertain. The length of the CDR3 is 13 residues. V was clipped by 4 bases and J by 4 bases, with 9 bases between them. Germline V gives CDR1 SGHDN, CDR2 FVKESK. The CDR3 DNA reads TGTGCCAGCAGCCTGCTCGGCCCAGATACGCAGTATTTT. Residues: CASSLLGPDTQYF.

Written as DNA, the CDR3 is TGCAGCGTCCTAACACTGACAGGAACCAATCAGCCCCAGCATTTT. Protein sequence: CSVLTLTGTNQPQHF. The V gene is TRBV29-1, the J gene TRBJ1-5; the D gene is possibly TRBD1 (6 bases). This CDR3 region has 15 residues. V lost 6 bases to trimming and J lost 3 bases, with 18 bases between them. Germline V lookup: CDR1 SQVTM, CDR2 ANQGSEA.

V is TRBV9 and J is TRBJ1-5, with a possible D match to TRBD1 (5 bases). Trimming shortened V by 7 bases and J by 2 bases, and 7 bases separated the two germline ends. The CDR3 has 12 amino acids. Per the germline V gene, CDR1 is SGDLS and CDR2 is YYNGEE. The CDR3 spells CASGTGNQPQHF. DNA for the CDR3: TGTGCCAGCGGGACCGGCAATCAGCCCCAGCATTTT. Full variable domain (remainder filled in from reference TRBV9 and TRBJ1-5): DSGVTQTPKHLITATGQRVTLRCSPRSGDLSVYWYQQSLDQGLQFLIQYYNGEERAKGNILERFSAQQFPDLHSELNLSSLELGDSALYFCASGTGNQPQHFGDGTRLSIL.

The chain joins TRBV27 to TRBJ1-4, with TRBD1 identical over 11 bases. The V gene end was trimmed by 5 bases and the J gene end by 7 bases; junction bases not matched to a gene: 3. This CDR3 contains 14 residues. Germline V gives CDR1 MNHEY, CDR2 SMNVEV (reference sequence). The CDR3: CASSPGTGGEKLFF. The DNA for the CDR3 is TGTGCCAGCAGTCCCGGGACAGGGGGTGAAAAACTGTTTTTT.

This clone has a single count. The chain links TRBV28 to TRBJ1-2; D is uncertain. Per germline, CDR1 MDHEN and CDR2 SYDVKM. V lost 5 bases and J lost 4, with 8 bases in between. This CDR3 is built from 12 residues. The CDR3 DNA sequence: TGTGCCAGCAGTGGGTTCCCCTATGGCTACACCTTC. This translates into CASSGFPYGYTF.

V gene TRBV6-5 combines with J gene TRBJ2-3, with 10 bases fitting TRBD2. Trimming cost V 7 bases and J 8 bases; bases outside gene matches: 12. The CDR3 runs to 15 residues. Per the germline V gene, CDR1 is MNHEY and CDR2 is SVGAGI. The CDR3 reads CASTSSGGSRVTQYF. DNA for the CDR3: TGTGCCAGCACTAGTAGCGGGGGGAGTAGGGTTACGCAGTATTTT.

The chain carries TRBV7-9 and TRBJ1-2; 9 nucleotides align to TRBD1. V gave up 6 bases and J gave up 3 bases; unmatched junction bases: 5. CDR3 size: 14 residues. Germline loops: CDR1 SEHNR, CDR2 FQNEAQ (reference sequence). CDR3 nucleotide sequence: TGTGCCAGCAGAGCGGACAGGGGCGACTATGGCTACACCTTC. Translated: CASRADRGDYGYTF.

This chain connects TRBV3-1 (or the pseudogene TRBV3-2) to TRBJ1-6; 8 bases agree with TRBD1. Germline loops: CDR1 LGHDT, CDR2 YNNKEL (reference sequence). The length of the CDR3 is 17 residues. Germline trimming cut 1 base from V and 8 bases from J; bases unmatched to any gene: 10. The CDR3 loop is CASSQGIGQGRYSPLHF. The CDR3 nucleotides are TGTGCCAGCAGCCAAGGGATAGGACAGGGCAGGTATTCACCCCTCCACTTT.

The chain joins TRBV5-4 to TRBJ2-2, with D hard to call. In germline, CDR1 is SGHNT, CDR2 YYREEE (reference sequence). V lost 1 base, J lost 4 bases, and 5 bases lay in between. This CDR3 has 13 amino acids. Here the CDR3 reads CASSLTVTGELFF. The CDR3 DNA is TGTGCCAGCAGCTTGACCGTCACCGGGGAGCTGTTTTTT.

The genes are TRBV10-3 and TRBJ2-5; D is unclear. Germline CDR1 ENHRY, CDR2 SYGVKD. The CDR3 extends over 14 amino acids. The V gene lost 2 bases and the J gene lost 7 bases, with 14 bases spanning the gap. In nucleotides, the CDR3 is TGTGCCATCAGTGAGGGGCAGCCCGTACGGACCCAGTACTTC. Translating gives CAISEGQPVRTQYF.

The CDR3 spells CSVDSSYNEQFF. CDR3 coding DNA: TGCAGCGTTGACTCCAGTTACAATGAGCAGTTCTTC. The J gene is TRBJ2-1, the V gene TRBV29-1; D unclear. Between the trimmed V and J ends, which lost 3 bases and 4 bases, there was a span of 7 bases. The CDR3 spans 12 residues. Per the germline V gene, CDR1 is SQVTM and CDR2 is ANQGSEA.

V gene TRBV4-1 combines with J gene TRBJ2-2; D gene ambiguous. Germline assignment: CDR1 MGHRA and CDR2 YSYEKL. The CDR3 totals 12 residues. V was pared by 2 bases and J by 2 bases, with 0 bases between. The CDR3 sequence is CASSQNTGELFF. The CDR3 DNA reads as TGCGCCAGCAGCCAAAACACCGGGGAGCTGTTTTTT.

The chain recombines TRBV10-3 with TRBJ2-3, with D unclear. Germline V gene sequence: CDR1 ENHRY, CDR2 SYGVKD. The CDR3 length is 12 residues. The V end was cut by 2 bases, the J end by 6 bases, with 6 bases between. CDR3 DNA sequence: TGTGCCATCAGTGAGCGGAGTGATACGCAGTATTTT. Encoded protein: CAISERSDTQYF.

CDR3 amino acids: CASRFGTSGSYEQYF. The CDR3 region has the DNA TGTGCCAGCCGGTTTGGGACTAGCGGGAGTTACGAGCAGTACTTC. The gene calls are TRBV2 and TRBJ2-7; TRBD2 matches 14 bases. Germline CDR1 and CDR2: SNHLY and FYNNEI. The CDR3 runs to 15 residues. V trimming: 8 bases; J trimming: 4 bases; junction bases outside the gene matches: 7. Using reference TRBV2 and TRBJ2-7 for the parts outside the CDR3, the full variable domain is EPEVTQTPSHQVTQMGQEVILRCVPISNHLYFYWYRQILGQKVEFLVSFYNNEISEKSEIFDDQFSVERPDGSNFTLKIRSTKLEDSAMYFCASRFGTSGSYEQYFGPGTRLTVT.

This chain uses TRBV7-6 with TRBJ1-2; the D is unclear. V was cut by 2 bases and J by 8 bases, with 12 bases left in between. The CDR3 sequence is 13 residues long. Per the germline V gene, CDR1 is SGHVS and CDR2 is FNYEAQ. The CDR3 nucleotides read TGTGCCAGCAGCTTAAGGGTGGAGGGAGGCTACACCTTC. Its translation is CASSLRVEGGYTF.

The V call is TRBV3-1 (or the pseudogene TRBV3-2), the J call TRBJ2-3; D perhaps matches TRBD2 (6 bases). Germline V lookup: CDR1 LGHDT, CDR2 YNNKEL (reference sequence). Trimming removed 0 bases at V and 4 bases at J, with 17 bases between. This CDR3 spans 17 amino acids. The CDR3 region is CASSQDPGLAMADTQYF. In DNA, the CDR3 is TGTGCCAGCAGCCAAGACCCGGGACTCGCAATGGCAGATACGCAGTATTTT.

The J gene is TRBJ2-3, the V gene TRBV18, with 7 bases matching TRBD2. Germline values: CDR1 KGHSH, CDR2 LQKENI. The CDR3 extends over 16 amino acids. V shed 6 bases, J shed 5 bases, and the junction held 14 bases outside the gene matches. The CDR3 DNA follows: TGTGCCAGCTCCGTGATGATCAGCGGCGGGGGAGATACGCAGTATTTT. This encodes CASSVMISGGGDTQYF.

The chain employs TRBV9 and TRBJ1-2, with TRBD1 matching 8 bases. Germline-derived CDR1 and CDR2 are SGDLS and YYNGEE. This CDR3 is built from 13 residues. Unmatched junction bases numbered 7, after V lost 4 bases and J lost 8 bases. The CDR3 nucleotides read TGTGCCAGCAGCAAACAGGGGGATCGGGGCTACACCTTC. Translating gives CASSKQGDRGYTF.

The chain couples TRBV19 to TRBJ1-5; 8 bases line up with TRBD1. The CDR3 covers 14 residues. The V and J ends lost 4 bases and 5 bases, in that order; junction bases with no gene match: 4. Germline lookup yields CDR1 LNHDA and CDR2 SQIVND (reference sequence). As DNA, the CDR3 is TGTGCCAGTAGTACCTCAGGGGGCGATCAGCCCCAGCATTTT. This translates into CASSTSGGDQPQHF.

The V gene is TRBV6-4, the J gene TRBJ2-2; TRBD2 matches at 8 bases. This CDR3 contains 15 residues. V gave up 3 bases and J gave up 6 bases; unmatched junction bases: 6. Germline V CDR1 and CDR2: MRHNA, SNTAGT. Here the CDR3 reads CASSEEASGSGELFF. CDR3 sequence (DNA): TGTGCCAGCAGTGAGGAAGCTAGCGGGTCCGGGGAGCTGTTTTTT.

V is TRBV6-2 or TRBV6-3 and J is TRBJ1-5, with D hard to call. The CDR3 consists of 14 residues. The germline V and J ends were trimmed by 1 base and 0 bases, with 4 bases remaining between them. Germline lookup yields CDR1 MNHEY and CDR2 SVGEGT. The CDR3, as DNA: TGTGCCAGCAGTTACTACAATAGCAATCAGCCCCAGCATTTT. This codes for CASSYYNSNQPQHF.

The chain joins TRBV21-1 to TRBJ2-5. TRBV21-1 is reported as a pseudogene. CDR3 length: 13 amino acids. This CDR3 is CASSKVRQETQYF. CDR3 DNA sequence: TGTGCCAGCAGCAAAGTCCGACAAGAGACCCAGTACTTC.